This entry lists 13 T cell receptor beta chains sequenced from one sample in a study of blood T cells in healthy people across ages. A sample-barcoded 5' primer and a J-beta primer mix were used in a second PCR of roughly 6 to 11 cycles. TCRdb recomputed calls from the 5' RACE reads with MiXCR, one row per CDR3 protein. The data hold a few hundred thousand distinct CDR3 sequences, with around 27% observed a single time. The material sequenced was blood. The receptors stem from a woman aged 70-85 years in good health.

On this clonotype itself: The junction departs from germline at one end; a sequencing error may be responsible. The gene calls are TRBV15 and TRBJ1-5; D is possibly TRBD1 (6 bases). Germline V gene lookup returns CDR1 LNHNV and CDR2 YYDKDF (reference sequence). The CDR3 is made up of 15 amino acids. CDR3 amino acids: CTTSTGGQKNQPQHF. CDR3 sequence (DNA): TGTACCACCAGCACGGGCGGACAGAAAAATCAGCCCCAGCATTTT.

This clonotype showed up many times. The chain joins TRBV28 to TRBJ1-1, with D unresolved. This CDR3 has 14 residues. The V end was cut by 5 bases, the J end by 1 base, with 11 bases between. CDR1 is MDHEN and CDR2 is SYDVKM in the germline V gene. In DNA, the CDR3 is TGTGCCAGCAGTCCCCTTGTTGCGAACACTGAAGCTTTCTTT. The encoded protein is CASSPLVANTEAFF.

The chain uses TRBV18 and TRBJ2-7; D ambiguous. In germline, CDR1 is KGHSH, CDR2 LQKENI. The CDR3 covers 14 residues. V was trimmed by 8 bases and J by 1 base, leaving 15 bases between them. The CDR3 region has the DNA TGTGCCAGCAGCTTGTGGTTAGGTTCCTACGAGCAGTACTTC. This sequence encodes CASSLWLGSYEQYF.

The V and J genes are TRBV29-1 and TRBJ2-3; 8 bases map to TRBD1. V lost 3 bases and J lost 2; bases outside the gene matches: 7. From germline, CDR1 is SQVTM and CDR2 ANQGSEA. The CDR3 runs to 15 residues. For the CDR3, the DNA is TGCAGCGTTGATGGCTTGACAGGGGACACAGATACGCAGTATTTT. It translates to CSVDGLTGDTDTQYF.

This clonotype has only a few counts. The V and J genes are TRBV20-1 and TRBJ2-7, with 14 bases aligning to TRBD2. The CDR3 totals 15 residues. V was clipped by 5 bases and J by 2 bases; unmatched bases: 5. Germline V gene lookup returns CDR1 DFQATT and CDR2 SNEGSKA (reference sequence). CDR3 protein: CSALGLAGGAYEQYF. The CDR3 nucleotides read TGCAGTGCTCTTGGACTAGCGGGAGGTGCCTACGAGCAGTACTTC.

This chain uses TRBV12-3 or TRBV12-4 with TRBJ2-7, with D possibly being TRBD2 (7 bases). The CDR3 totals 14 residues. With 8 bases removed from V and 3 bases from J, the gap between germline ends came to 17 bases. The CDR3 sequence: CASAKGGLIYEQYF. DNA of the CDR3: TGTGCCAGCGCCAAGGGGGGGTTGATCTACGAGCAGTACTTC.

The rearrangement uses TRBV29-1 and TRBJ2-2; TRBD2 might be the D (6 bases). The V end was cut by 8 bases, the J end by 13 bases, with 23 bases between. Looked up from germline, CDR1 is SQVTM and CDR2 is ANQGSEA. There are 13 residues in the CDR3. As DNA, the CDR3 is TGCAGCCCTTCGGGGTTCGGGGGTGCGGGGCTGTTTTTT. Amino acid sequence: CSPSGFGGAGLFF.

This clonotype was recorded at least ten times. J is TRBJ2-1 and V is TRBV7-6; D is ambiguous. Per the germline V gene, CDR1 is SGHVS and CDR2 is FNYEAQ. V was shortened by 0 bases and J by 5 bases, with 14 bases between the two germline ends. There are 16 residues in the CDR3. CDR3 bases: TGTGCCAGCAGCTTAGCGGACCCGGGCCTACACAATGAGCAGTTCTTC. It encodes CASSLADPGLHNEQFF. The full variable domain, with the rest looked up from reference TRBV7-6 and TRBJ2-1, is GAGVSQSPRYKVTKRGQDVALRCDPISGHVSLYWYRQALGQGPEFLTYFNYEAQQDKSGLPNDRFSAERPEGSISTLTIQRTEQRDSAMYRCASSLADPGLHNEQFFGPGTRLTVL.

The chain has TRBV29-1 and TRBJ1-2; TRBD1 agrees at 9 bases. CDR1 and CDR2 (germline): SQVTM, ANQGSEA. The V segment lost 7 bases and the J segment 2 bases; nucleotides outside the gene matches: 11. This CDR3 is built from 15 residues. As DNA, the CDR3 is TGCAGCGCCAACAAGGAGGACAGGGGAAACTATGGCTACACCTTC. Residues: CSANKEDRGNYGYTF.

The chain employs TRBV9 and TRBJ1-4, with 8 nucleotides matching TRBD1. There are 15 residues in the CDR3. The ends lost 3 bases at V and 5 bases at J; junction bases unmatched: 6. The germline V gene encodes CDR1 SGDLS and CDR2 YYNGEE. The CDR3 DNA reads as TGTGCCAGCAGCGCCGACAGGGGCGGGAATGAAAAACTGTTTTTT. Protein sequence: CASSADRGGNEKLFF. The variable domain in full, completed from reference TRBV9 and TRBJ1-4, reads DSGVTQTPKHLITATGQRVTLRCSPRSGDLSVYWYQQSLDQGLQFLIQYYNGEERAKGNILERFSAQQFPDLHSELNLSSLELGDSALYFCASSADRGGNEKLFFGSGTQLSVL.

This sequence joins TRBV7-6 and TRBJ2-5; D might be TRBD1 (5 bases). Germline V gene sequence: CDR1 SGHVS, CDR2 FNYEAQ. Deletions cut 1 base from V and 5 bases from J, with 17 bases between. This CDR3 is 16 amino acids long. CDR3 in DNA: TGTGCCAGCAGCTTAGGTCCCGGACAAGGGCAGGAGACCCAGTACTTC. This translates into CASSLGPGQGQETQYF.

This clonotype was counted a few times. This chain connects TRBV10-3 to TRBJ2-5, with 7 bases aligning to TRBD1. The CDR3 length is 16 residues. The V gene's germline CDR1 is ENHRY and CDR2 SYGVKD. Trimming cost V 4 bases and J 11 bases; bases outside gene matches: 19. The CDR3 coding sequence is TGTGCCATCAGTGGACCAGAGGAGACAGGGAGCTACGGGCAGTACTTC. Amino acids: CAISGPEETGSYGQYF.

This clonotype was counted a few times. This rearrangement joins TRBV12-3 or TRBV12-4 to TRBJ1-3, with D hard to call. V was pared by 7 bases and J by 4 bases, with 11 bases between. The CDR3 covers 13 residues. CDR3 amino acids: CASTTLGGNTIYF. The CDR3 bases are TGTGCCAGCACCACCTTGGGCGGAAACACCATATATTTT.